This TCR beta chain stems from a study of tumor and adjacent non-tumor tissue in lung cancer (dated by TCRdb to the late 2010s). For the study in its entirety: The cohort included some twelve adenocarcinoma, a couple of squamous cell carcinoma and 1 small cell lung cancer patients. A total of around 130,000,000 productive TCRbeta reads were generated by sequencing, corresponding to an average of about 4.17 million reads per sample. A few dozen paired specimens, one tumor and one normal lung sample per patient, were profiled by TCRbeta CDR3 sequencing. The study compared bulk TCRbeta repertoires between lung tumor tissue and matched distant non-tumor lung tissue from over twelve lung cancer patients. The approximately 15 enrolled patients, of whom 10 were men and 5 were women, were aged about 31 to 85 years and were diagnosed with TNM stage I to III disease.

Results the study describes overall, beyond this receptor: Tumor tissue showed significantly greater TCR diversity (inverse Simpson) than normal lung tissue (roughly 430 vs 170, P = 0.0075, Mann-Whitney U test). In normal lung, the top 100 clones accounted for a significantly larger cumulative share of the repertoire than in tumor tissue. Peripheral blood was not sequenced, so blood TCRbeta repertoires in these lung cancer patients were not examined. With only roughly 14 patients in the cohort, the authors noted that larger samples and more detailed clinical data are needed. Younger patients had significantly higher TCR diversity, and higher tumor TCR diversity was associated with shorter overall and disease-free survival. Neither the sequencing platform nor unique molecular identifiers are mentioned in the methods.

The receptor library was made with multiplex PCR. Sequencer: Illumina HiSeq 2500. TCRbeta libraries were constructed through three rounds of nested PCR with primers (Table S4) according to protocols modified from ARM-PCR. PCR products of 200-500 bp were gel-excised and purified with the QIAquick gel extraction kit before sequencing. On the study's bioinformatics: Trimmomatic was used to clean the reads, FLASH merged the cleaned reads into complete CDR3 sequences, and MiTCR assigned the sequences to V(D)J germline segments. Clonal diversity was calculated as the inverse Simpson's index using VDJtools. A read counted as productive if the sequence was in-frame and lacked a premature stop codon. The public reads were run again by TCRdb, first through fastp at Q25 and then through MiXCR, and only productive beta chains were kept. Identical CDR3 proteins give one entry, which carries the most common genes and DNA. The V and J calls here are based on TCRdb, not the publication. The sample includes approximately 86,000 distinct CDR3 sequences, with over 60% observed a single time. About 9.5% of the sample lies in the top ten.

The germline V gene encodes CDR1 DFQATT and CDR2 SNEGSKA (reference sequence). The CDR3 spans 14 residues, from the cysteine through the phenylalanine. The only DNA kept is the CDR3, 42 bases in frame from the first base. RNA was extracted from bulk unsorted tissue and checked for quality with a NanoDrop ND-1000 and an Agilent 2100. All donors had newly diagnosed lung cancer, had not received prior chemotherapy, and were admitted for thoracic surgery in China between August and November 2014. Patients with previous radiotherapy or chemotherapy, or with another concurrent cancer, were excluded from the study. Surgical tissue pieces of about 1-2.2 cm3 were preserved in RNAlater solution and stored at -80 °C until use. Of note for this clonotype: No antigen is known for it. An end of the junction does not agree with germline; a read error may underlie this.

Sequenced: lung tumor tissue. This chain is built from TRBV20-1 and TRBJ2-3; D gene: possibly TRBD2, on 6 matching bases. The clonotype was recovered from a woman aged 40 to 55 with non-small cell lung cancer. The DNA sequence is given as TGCGGTGCTAGCGAGACGTCTCGCACAGATACGCAGTATTTT. This is translated as CGASETSRTDTQYF.